These 17 T cell receptor beta chains were sequenced from one sample in a study of immune reconstitution after stem cell transplant in scleroderma. TCRdb re-analysed the RT-PCR reads in MiXCR, keeping a single row per CDR3 protein. The profile shows 2,000 to 2,500 distinct CDR3 sequences, about a tenth of them singletons. This specimen was collected before or after autologous hematopoietic stem cell transplantation (not recorded which). These receptors all stem from a female donor with systemic sclerosis.

This chain uses TRBV28 with TRBJ2-3; D is unclear. The germline V gene encodes CDR1 MDHEN and CDR2 SYDVKM. V lost 3 bases to trimming and J lost 4 bases, with 8 bases between them. The CDR3 has 13 amino acids. The CDR3 sequence: CASSFHPADTQYF. The CDR3 coding sequence is TGTGCCAGCAGTTTTCATCCGGCAGATACGCAGTATTTT.

By frequency in the sample, this clonotype is medium-sized (0.01 to 0.1%). The chain uses TRBV27 and TRBJ1-2; D gene unclear. Between the trimmed V and J ends, which lost 5 bases and 4 bases, there was a span of 14 bases. The CDR3 spans 14 residues. Germline assignment: CDR1 MNHEY and CDR2 SMNVEV (reference sequence). CDR3 nucleotides: TGTGCCAGCAGTCCCCGGGTCGGAGGCTATGGCTACACCTTC. Translation: CASSPRVGGYGYTF.

By share of the sample, this clonotype is medium-sized. This chain links TRBV2 with TRBJ2-4, with a possible D match to TRBD2 (5 bases). V dropped 3 bases and J dropped 0 bases, with 9 bases sitting between them. The germline gives CDR1 SNHLY, CDR2 FYNNEI. The CDR3 loop spans 15 amino acids. The CDR3 reads CASSDPGIAKNIQYF. DNA of the CDR3: TGTGCCAGCAGTGACCCGGGGATAGCCAAAAACATTCAGTACTTC.

The chain recombines TRBV10-2 with TRBJ2-7; D ambiguous. The CDR3 is made up of 16 amino acids. Germline values: CDR1 WSHSY, CDR2 SAAADI. V was trimmed by 2 bases and J by 5 bases, leaving 19 bases between them. The CDR3 spells CASSEPSLSTPHEQYF. The CDR3 DNA reads TGCGCCAGCAGTGAGCCATCTTTGTCGACGCCCCACGAGCAGTACTTC.

This clonotype was counted a few times. The rearrangement links TRBV19 to TRBJ1-1; no reliable D call. Trimming left V 3 bases short and J 4 bases short, with 15 bases between. The CDR3 runs 15 residues. In germline, CDR1 is LNHDA, CDR2 SQIVND (reference sequence). Written as DNA, the CDR3 is TGTGCCAGTAGTATCTTGCTCGAGGGTACCACTGAAGCTTTCTTT. This translates into CASSILLEGTTEAFF.

This clonotype is medium-sized by share. The rearrangement joins TRBV5-1 to TRBJ2-5; D might be TRBD2 (5 bases). V lost 3 bases and J 9 bases, leaving 18 bases between the germline ends. The germline V gene has CDR1 SGHRS and CDR2 YFSETQ. CDR3 length: 14 amino acids. CDR3 residues: CASSSASGSLAQYF. The CDR3 nucleotides are TGCGCCAGCAGCTCGGCTAGTGGGAGCTTGGCCCAGTACTTC. Drawing the rest from reference TRBV5-1 and TRBJ2-5, the complete variable domain is KAGVTQTPRYLIKTRGQQVTLSCSPISGHRSVSWYQQTPGQGLQFLFEYFSETQRNKGNFPGRFSGRQFSNSRSEMNVSTLELGDSALYLCASSSASGSLAQYFGPGTRLLVL.

By share, this clonotype ranks as medium-sized. The chain employs TRBV7-9 and TRBJ2-5; D remains ambiguous. V dropped 4 bases and J dropped 4 bases, with 10 bases sitting between them. The germline gives CDR1 SEHNR, CDR2 FQNEAQ (reference sequence). CDR3 length equals 13 residues. The CDR3 DNA is TGTGCCAGCAGCTCCCCTAATTCAGAGACCCAGTACTTC. Translation: CASSSPNSETQYF.

By share, this clonotype ranks as medium-sized (0.01 to 0.1%). This chain connects TRBV5-1 to TRBJ1-2; no firm D call. V was pared by 1 base and J by 8 bases, with 15 bases between. Looked up from germline, CDR1 is SGHRS and CDR2 is YFSETQ. There are 14 residues in the CDR3. CDR3 nucleotide sequence: TGCGCCAGCAGCTTGAAGTTGGGCGTTCAGGGCTACACCTTC. It is translated as CASSLKLGVQGYTF.

Concerning this clonotype itself: A read error may explain this, as a much larger clone is one base away. This chain uses TRBV20-1 with TRBJ2-5; 12 nucleotides agree with TRBD2. Germline lookup yields CDR1 DFQATT and CDR2 SNEGSKA (reference sequence). The CDR3 sequence is 14 residues long. Trimming cost V 4 bases and J 8 bases; bases outside gene matches: 8. The CDR3 bases are TGCAGTGCTATCGCGACTAGCGGGGGTAGAACCCAGTACTTC. Its protein product is CSAIATSGGRTQYF.

This clonotype is classed as medium-sized (0.01 to 0.1%). The chain joins TRBV20-1 to TRBJ2-1; D is possibly TRBD1 (5 bases). The V end lost 1 base, the J end lost 4 bases, and 11 bases lay between the germline ends. The CDR3 length is 14 residues. Germline CDR1 and CDR2: DFQATT and SNEGSKA (reference sequence). CDR3: CSARGGVEYNEQFF. CDR3 coding DNA: TGCAGTGCTAGAGGGGGCGTGGAATACAATGAGCAGTTCTTC.

This clonotype is classed as medium-sized. This chain uses TRBV6-2 or TRBV6-3 with TRBJ2-1; 10 positions match TRBD1. Germline V lookup: CDR1 MNHEY, CDR2 SVGEGT. CDR3 length: 14 residues. V was pared by 10 bases and J by 0 bases, with 3 bases of the junction left unmatched. Here the CDR3 DNA reads TGTGCCACCCGGACAGGGGGCTCCTACAATGAGCAGTTCTTC. Residues: CATRTGGSYNEQFF.

In this sample, this clonotype turned up many times. The V call is TRBV7-8, the J call TRBJ1-5; TRBD1 agrees at 9 bases. This CDR3 spans 14 amino acids. V was pared by 5 bases and J by 8 bases, with 7 bases of the junction left unmatched. Germline CDR1 SGHVS, CDR2 FQNEAQ. This CDR3 reads CASSEGQGQKPQHF. CDR3 nucleotide sequence: TGTGCCAGCAGCGAAGGACAGGGGCAAAAGCCCCAGCATTTT.

The genes are TRBV6-2 or TRBV6-3 and TRBJ2-7, with D hard to call. Looked up from germline, CDR1 is MNHEY and CDR2 is SVGEGT. V gave up 4 bases and J gave up 5 bases, with 24 bases separating them. CDR3 size: 17 residues. CDR3 in DNA: TGTGCCAGCAGTTCCGATGAGGACGGGTCATTCTTCGACGAGCAGTACTTC. Translation gives CASSSDEDGSFFDEQYF.

This clonotype is medium-sized within its sample. The rearrangement links TRBV7-6 to TRBJ2-1, with 12 positions matching TRBD1. The V segment lost 6 bases and the J segment 8 bases; nucleotides outside the gene matches: 8. This CDR3 is 15 amino acids long. Germline CDR1 is SGHVS and CDR2 is FNYEAQ. CDR3 loop: CASRRLGQGAYEQFF. The DNA for the CDR3 is TGTGCCAGCAGAAGATTGGGACAGGGGGCCTATGAGCAGTTCTTC. Full variable domain (rest looked up from reference TRBV7-6 and TRBJ2-1): GAGVSQSPRYKVTKRGQDVALRCDPISGHVSLYWYRQALGQGPEFLTYFNYEAQQDKSGLPNDRFSAERPEGSISTLTIQRTEQRDSAMYRCASRRLGQGAYEQFFGPGTRLTVL.

By share of the sample, this clonotype is medium-sized. This chain links TRBV2 with TRBJ2-1; 7 bases agree with TRBD2. Germline assignment: CDR1 SNHLY and CDR2 FYNNEI. The CDR3 sequence is 14 residues long. V dropped 5 bases and J dropped 4; count of bases not matched to a gene: 5. The CDR3 coding sequence is TGTGCCAGCAGTCGGGACTACTTATACAATGAGCAGTTCTTC. Its protein product is CASSRDYLYNEQFF.

Judged by abundance, this clonotype is medium-sized. The rearrangement uses TRBV6-5 and TRBJ1-5; D call uncertain. Germline CDR1 MNHEY, CDR2 SVGAGI. The V end was cut by 0 bases, the J end by 3 bases, with 3 bases between. This CDR3 comprises 13 residues. In DNA, the CDR3 is TGTGCCAGCAGTTACTCTCCCAATCAGCCCCAGCATTTT. Protein: CASSYSPNQPQHF.

By share, this clonotype counts as medium-sized (0.01 to 0.1%). J is TRBJ2-1 and V is TRBV6-5; D is ambiguous. CDR3 length: 17 amino acids. V was pared by 6 bases and J by 0 bases, with 18 bases between. Germline V gene lookup returns CDR1 MNHEY and CDR2 SVGAGI. The CDR3 spells CASRRNRVHSSYNEQFF. The DNA for the CDR3 is TGTGCCAGCAGGAGAAACAGAGTTCATAGCTCCTACAATGAGCAGTTCTTC.